The TCR beta chain under discussion was sequenced for a study of T cell repertoires in cytomegalovirus infection. The overall study: It can be stated that public TCR beta signatures indicated CMV infection as well as a matching HLA type.

With regard to this clonotype: No antigen is known for it.

TCRdb independently ran MiXCR on the reads; one entry per CDR3 protein. This sample has about 180,000 distinct CDR3 sequences, with under 15% found just once. The V segment lost 3 bases and the J segment 8 bases; nucleotides outside the gene matches: 6. Germline V gene lookup returns CDR1 SNHLY and CDR2 FYNNEI. The CDR3 length is 13 residues. General study findings and limits: CMV carriers having the relevant HLA were flagged by cumulative public TCR beta family frequency. Within the response measured ex vivo, HLA-C-restricted CMV-specific TCR beta clonotypes were dominant.

The chain employs TRBV2 and TRBJ1-1; 7 bases match TRBD1. Sequences were obtained from PBMCs. This TCR was sampled from a human donor in good health (CMV status not recorded). Some clones in this sample may be carry-over from other donors' samples. CDR3 sequence (DNA): TGTGCCAGCAGTGAGACGAGGGGGCAGGAAGCTTTCTTT. The encoded protein is CASSETRGQEAFF. Full variable domain (missing parts from reference TRBV2 and TRBJ1-1): EPEVTQTPSHQVTQMGQEVILRCVPISNHLYFYWYRQILGQKVEFLVSFYNNEISEKSEIFDDQFSVERPDGSNFTLKIRSTKLEDSAMYFCASSETRGQEAFFGQGTRLTVV.